This T cell receptor beta chain was sequenced for a study of T-cell reconstitution after alpha-beta-depleted transplantation in children. V was clipped by 7 bases and J by 1 base, with 9 bases between them. This CDR3 is 13 amino acids long. CDR1 is MDHEN and CDR2 is SYDVKM in the germline V gene. This clonotype has just a few counts. A TCRbeta library incorporating unique molecular identifiers was prepared. TCRdb processed the PCR reads anew with MiXCR; each CDR3 protein has one entry. The sample has about 900,000 distinct CDR3 sequences; around 30% are singletons. Specimen: PBMCs, mostly from graft donor cells, collected 360 days after TCRalphabeta/CD19-depleted stem cell transplant. The chain has TRBV28 and TRBJ2-3; D ambiguous. The receptor was derived from a boy younger than two who had a stem cell transplant for SCID, so the T cells may come from the graft donor. CDR3 sequence: CASKTGGTDTQYF. The CDR3 DNA is TGTGCCAGCAAAACCGGAGGCACAGATACGCAGTATTTT.